Shown below are 22 T cell receptor beta chains from a single sample sequenced in a study of shared clonotypes between healthy human individuals. TCRdb's copy holds only in-frame clones and misses some; the assay was immunoSEQ multiplex PCR. The sample has 2 million to 2.5 million clones, approximately 95% seen once. Sequencing was done on a sample of naive CD4+ T cells sorted from blood. Subset reported: CD45RA+ positively selected. The receptor source for this set is a man aged 18-30 years in good health.

J is TRBJ1-5 and V is TRBV19; unclear D gene. V was clipped by 0 bases and J by 2 bases, with 8 bases between them. The germline gives CDR1 LNHDA, CDR2 SQIVND (reference sequence). There are 15 residues in the CDR3. The CDR3 loop is CASSIDSDGNQPQHF. In nucleotides, the CDR3 is TGTGCCAGTAGTATAGACTCCGACGGCAATCAGCCCCAGCATTTT.

The gene calls are TRBV29-1 and TRBJ2-3; D call uncertain. Trimming took off 2 bases at V and 2 bases at J, with 8 bases between the two ends. CDR1 SQVTM and CDR2 ANQGSEA come from the germline V gene. This CDR3 has 13 amino acids. The CDR3 DNA reads TGCAGCGTTGAACACAGACTCACAGATACGCAGTATTTT. Encoded protein: CSVEHRLTDTQYF.

Turning to this clone: A read error is possible here, since a much larger clone lies one base away. CDR3 sequence (DNA): TGCGCCAGCAGCCATGAGACGCGCCTCGCCGAGCAGTACTTC. Amino acids: CASSHETRLAEQYF. This chain connects TRBV5-1 to TRBJ2-7; D ambiguous. This CDR3 is built from 14 residues. Trimming removed 4 bases from V and 6 bases from J, with 17 bases in between. Germline CDR1 SGHRS, CDR2 YFSETQ.

The chain is built from TRBV23-1 and TRBJ1-1, with D tentatively TRBD1 (5 bases). TRBV23-1 is recorded as an ORF, its role being uncertain. The CDR3 spans 14 residues. Trimming took 4 bases from V and 1 from J, leaving 10 bases between them. DNA of the CDR3: TGCGCCAGCAGTCTATGGGACGGGAACACTGAAGCTTTCTTT. Translating it yields CASSLWDGNTEAFF.

This CDR3 reads CASSFGQGIYEQYF. The CDR3 nucleotides read TGTGCCAGCAGTTTTGGACAGGGGATTTACGAGCAGTACTTC. V and J are TRBV28 and TRBJ2-7, with 9 bases that match TRBD1. Trimming at V came to 3 bases and at J to 4 bases, leaving 4 bases not matched to a gene. Germline loops: CDR1 MDHEN, CDR2 SYDVKM. This CDR3 spans 14 amino acids.

CDR3 sequence: CASSQDSGNQPQHF. In nucleotides, the CDR3 is TGTGCCAGCAGTCAGGACAGCGGCAATCAGCCCCAGCATTTT. The rearrangement uses TRBV6-4 and TRBJ1-5, with TRBD1 as a possible D gene (6 bases). Germline lookup yields CDR1 MRHNA and CDR2 SNTAGT. Trimming took 5 bases from V and 2 from J, leaving 10 bases between them. The CDR3 consists of 14 residues.

The rearrangement links TRBV9 to TRBJ2-1, with 9 bases identical to TRBD2. V was clipped by 4 bases and J by 9 bases; unmatched bases: 8. This CDR3 spans 14 amino acids. Per germline, CDR1 SGDLS and CDR2 YYNGEE. CDR3 loop: CASSPTGTSTEQFF. The DNA of the CDR3 is TGTGCCAGCAGCCCAACGGGGACTAGCACTGAGCAGTTCTTC.

J is TRBJ2-5 and V is TRBV2; the D gene is possibly TRBD2 (5 bases). The V end lost 2 bases, the J end lost 2 bases, and 9 bases lay between the germline ends. From germline, CDR1 is SNHLY and CDR2 FYNNEI. This CDR3 has 14 amino acids. In nucleotides, the CDR3 is TGTGCCAGCAGTGAACAGCGGAAACAAGAGACCCAGTACTTC. It codes for CASSEQRKQETQYF.

V gene TRBV9 combines with J gene TRBJ1-2, with D hard to call. Germline V CDR1 and CDR2: SGDLS, YYNGEE. CDR3 length: 15 amino acids. Trimming stripped 3 bases from V and 1 base from J, with 13 bases between. CDR3 in DNA: TGTGCCAGCAGCGACCCCGGGAGTATTAACTATGGCTACACCTTC. It specifies CASSDPGSINYGYTF.

The V and J genes are TRBV6-1 and TRBJ2-3, with 9 bases identical to TRBD2. Germline V gives CDR1 MNHNS, CDR2 SASEGT. V gave up 4 bases and J gave up 4 bases; unmatched junction bases: 9. The CDR3 totals 16 residues. The CDR3 region has the DNA TGTGCCAGCAGTGCCAGGGAAAGCGGGAGGCCAGATACGCAGTATTTT. This codes for CASSARESGRPDTQYF.

The V gene is TRBV19, the J gene TRBJ2-7; 7 nucleotides agree with TRBD1. Germline V gene sequence: CDR1 LNHDA, CDR2 SQIVND (reference sequence). There are 14 residues in the CDR3. With 6 bases clipped from V and 3 bases from J, the junction kept 8 bases outside the gene matches. CDR3 DNA sequence: TGTGCCAGTAGCCCAACAGGGGACGGCTACGAGCAGTACTTC. It is translated as CASSPTGDGYEQYF.

The chain links TRBV7-9 to TRBJ1-6, with TRBD1 matching 7 bases. V dropped 6 bases and J dropped 8; count of bases not matched to a gene: 7. Germline CDR1 SEHNR, CDR2 FQNEAQ (reference sequence). The CDR3 runs 14 residues. Here the CDR3 reads CASRSDRVDSPLHF. In nucleotides, the CDR3 is TGTGCCAGCAGATCCGACAGGGTCGATTCACCCCTCCACTTT. The whole variable domain, remainder taken from reference TRBV7-9 and TRBJ1-6, is DTGVSQNPRHKITKRGQNVTFRCDPISEHNRLYWYRQTLGQGPEFLTYFQNEAQLEKSRLLSDRFSAERPKGSFSTLEIQRTEQGDSAMYLCASRSDRVDSPLHFGNGTRLTVT.

This rearrangement joins TRBV30 to TRBJ1-2; no definite D call. V was trimmed by 3 bases and J by 4 bases, leaving 18 bases between them. Germline V gene lookup returns CDR1 GTSNPN and CDR2 SVGIG (reference sequence). This CDR3 comprises 15 residues. As DNA, the CDR3 is TGTGCCTGGAGGTCTCGTCCAGGTCGTCTCTATGGCTACACCTTC. Its protein is CAWRSRPGRLYGYTF. Full variable domain (missing parts from reference TRBV30 and TRBJ1-2): SQTIHQWPATLVQPVGSPLSLECTVEGTSNPNLYWYRQAAGRGLQLLFYSVGIGQISSEVPQNLSASRPQDRQFILSSKKLLLSDSGFYLCAWRSRPGRLYGYTFGSGTRLTVV.

The chain carries TRBV30 and TRBJ2-3, with 10 bases aligning to TRBD2. The length of the CDR3 is 11 residues. CDR1 is GTSNPN and CDR2 is SVGIG in the germline V gene (reference sequence). V was clipped by 1 base and J by 13 bases; unmatched bases: 2. This CDR3 reads CAWSDGTSEYF. CDR3 bases: TGTGCCTGGAGTGATGGGACTAGCGAGTATTTT.

Only one count was recorded for this clone. V is TRBV6-1 and J is TRBJ1-3; D not certain. The V gene lost 3 bases and the J gene lost 2 bases, with 8 bases spanning the gap. Per germline, CDR1 MNHNS and CDR2 SASEGT. CDR3 length equals 14 residues. CDR3 sequence reads: CASSESFPGNTIYF. The CDR3 DNA reads TGTGCCAGCAGTGAGTCGTTCCCTGGAAACACCATATATTTT.

The V and J genes are TRBV6-5 and TRBJ2-1; D might be TRBD1 (5 bases). The CDR3 length is 13 residues. Trimming left V 5 bases short and J 10 bases short, with 15 bases between. Germline values: CDR1 MNHEY, CDR2 SVGAGI. DNA of the CDR3: TGTGCCAGCAGTCATACAGGTGTCGGGGAGCAGTTCTTC. Protein product: CASSHTGVGEQFF.

V and J are TRBV6-1 and TRBJ2-2; no clear D gene. With 7 bases removed from V and 0 bases from J, the gap between germline ends came to 3 bases. The CDR3 is made up of 12 amino acids. Germline CDR1 is MNHNS and CDR2 is SASEGT. DNA of the CDR3: TGTGCCAGCACCCCGAACACCGGGGAGCTGTTTTTT. Residues: CASTPNTGELFF.

Comments on this clone: Other DNA sequences in the sample encode the same CDR3. V is TRBV5-4 and J is TRBJ2-1; D remains unclear. Germline loops: CDR1 SGHNT, CDR2 YYREEE (reference sequence). The CDR3 is 15 residues long. V was shortened by 1 base and J by 0 bases, with 8 bases between the two germline ends. The CDR3 sequence is CASSLPGSSYNEQFF. The CDR3 DNA reads as TGTGCCAGCAGCTTGCCCGGGTCCTCCTACAATGAGCAGTTCTTC. Filled out from reference TRBV5-4 and TRBJ2-1, the complete variable domain reads ETGVTQSPTHLIKTRGQQVTLRCSSQSGHNTVSWYQQALGQGPQFIFQYYREEENGRGNFPPRFSGLQFPNYSSELNVNALELDDSALYLCASSLPGSSYNEQFFGPGTRLTVL.

This clone was recorded once. The V call is TRBV5-1, the J call TRBJ1-2, with 7 bases identical to TRBD1. Germline CDR1 SGHRS, CDR2 YFSETQ. V was pared by 0 bases and J by 7 bases, with 9 bases of the junction left unmatched. The CDR3 spans 15 residues. The CDR3 bases are TGCGCCAGCAGCTTGGCACCAACAGGGGAGAGTGGCTACACCTTC. Protein product: CASSLAPTGESGYTF.

This chain links TRBV6-5 with TRBJ2-7; 7 bases map to TRBD1. Unmatched junction bases numbered 2, after V lost 7 bases and J lost 5 bases. This CDR3 spans 11 amino acids. Germline CDR1 and CDR2: MNHEY and SVGAGI. The CDR3 here is CASTDRDEQYF. As DNA, the CDR3 is TGTGCCAGCACCGACAGGGACGAGCAGTACTTC.

This sequence joins TRBV7-9 and TRBJ2-7, with 11 bases identical to TRBD1. CDR3 length: 18 amino acids. CDR1 SEHNR and CDR2 FQNEAQ come from the germline V gene (reference sequence). The V segment lost 1 base and the J segment 3 bases; nucleotides outside the gene matches: 11. CDR3 loop: CASSLEGTGGTMDYEQYF. The CDR3 DNA follows: TGTGCCAGCAGCTTAGAAGGGACAGGGGGGACTATGGACTACGAGCAGTACTTC.

The J gene is TRBJ2-3, the V gene TRBV6-5; the D gene is possibly TRBD2 (5 bases). The germline V gene encodes CDR1 MNHEY and CDR2 SVGAGI. The V end was cut by 6 bases, the J end by 5 bases, with 18 bases between. The CDR3 consists of 15 residues. The DNA of the CDR3 is TGTGCCAGCAGAGCGGCGCCCGGTGTCGGAGATACGCAGTATTTT. Protein: CASRAAPGVGDTQYF.